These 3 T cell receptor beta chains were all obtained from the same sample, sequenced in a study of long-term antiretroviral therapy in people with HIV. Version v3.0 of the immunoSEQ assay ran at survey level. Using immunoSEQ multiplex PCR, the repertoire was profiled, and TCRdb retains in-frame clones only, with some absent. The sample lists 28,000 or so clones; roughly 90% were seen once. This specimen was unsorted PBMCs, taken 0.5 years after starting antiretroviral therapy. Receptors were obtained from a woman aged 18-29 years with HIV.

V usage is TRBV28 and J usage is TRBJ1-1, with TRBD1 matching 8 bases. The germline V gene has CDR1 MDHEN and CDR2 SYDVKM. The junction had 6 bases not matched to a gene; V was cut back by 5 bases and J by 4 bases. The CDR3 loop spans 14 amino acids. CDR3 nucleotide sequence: TGTGCCAGCAGTAACCAGGGGGCGCCCACTGAAGCTTTCTTT. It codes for CASSNQGAPTEAFF. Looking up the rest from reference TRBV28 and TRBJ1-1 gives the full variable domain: DVKVTQSSRYLVKRTGEKVFLECVQDMDHENMFWYRQDPGLGLRLIYFSYDVKMKEKGDIPEGYSVSREKKERFSLILESASTNQTSMYLCASSNQGAPTEAFFGQGTRLTVV.

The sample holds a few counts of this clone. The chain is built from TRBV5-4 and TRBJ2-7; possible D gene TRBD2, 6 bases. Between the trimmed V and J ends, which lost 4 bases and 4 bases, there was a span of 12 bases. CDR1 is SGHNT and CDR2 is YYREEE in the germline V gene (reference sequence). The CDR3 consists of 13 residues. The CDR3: CASSLGAGYEQYF. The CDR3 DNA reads TGTGCCAGCAGCCTAGGGGCGGGGTACGAGCAGTACTTC.

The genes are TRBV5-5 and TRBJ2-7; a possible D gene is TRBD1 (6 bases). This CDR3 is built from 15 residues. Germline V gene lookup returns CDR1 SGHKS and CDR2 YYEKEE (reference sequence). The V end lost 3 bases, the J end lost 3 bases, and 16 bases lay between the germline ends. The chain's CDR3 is CASSSEDRYGYEQYF. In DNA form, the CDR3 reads TGTGCCAGCAGCTCGGAGGACAGATACGGCTACGAGCAGTACTTC.